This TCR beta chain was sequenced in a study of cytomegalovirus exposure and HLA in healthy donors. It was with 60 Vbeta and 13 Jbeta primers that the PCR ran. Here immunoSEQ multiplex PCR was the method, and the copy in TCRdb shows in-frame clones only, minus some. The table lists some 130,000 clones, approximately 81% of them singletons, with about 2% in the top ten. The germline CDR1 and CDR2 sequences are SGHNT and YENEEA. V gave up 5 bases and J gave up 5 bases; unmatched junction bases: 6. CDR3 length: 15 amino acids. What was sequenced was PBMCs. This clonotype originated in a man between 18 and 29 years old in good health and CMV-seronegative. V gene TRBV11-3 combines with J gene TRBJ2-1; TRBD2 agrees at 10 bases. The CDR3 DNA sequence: TGTGCCAGCAGCCCCTCGCTAGCGGGAGACAATGAGCAGTTCTTC. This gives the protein CASSPSLAGDNEQFF.